A single sample is the source of the 17 T cell receptor beta chains below, sequenced in a study of Ad26.COV2.S vaccination and SARS-CoV-2 variants. Treatment given: 19 received Ad26.COV2.S at low or high dose, single or two shots; 5 received placebo; per-sample allocation not given. Material that was analyzed had been drawn on day 63 after the first vaccine or placebo injection. Clones were sequenced by immunoSEQ multiplex PCR, and TCRdb holds only the in-frame ones, with some missing. The sample holds hundreds of thousands of clones, approximately 90% seen once. Here the sequenced sample was peripheral blood, taken in a trial of Ad26.COV2.S vaccine versus placebo. The receptors stem from a person aged 18 to 65 who received the Ad26.COV2.S COVID-19 vaccine or a placebo.

The chain couples TRBV18 to TRBJ1-5; 7 bases map to TRBD1. V shed 4 bases and J 0 bases; nucleotides not matched to a gene: 6. CDR1 KGHSH and CDR2 LQKENI come from the germline V gene. The CDR3 is made up of 16 amino acids. This CDR3 is CASSRDRVNSNQPQHF. The DNA for the CDR3 is TGTGCCAGCTCACGCGACAGGGTTAATAGCAATCAGCCCCAGCATTTT.

A word on this clone: The conserved phenylalanine or tryptophan is not found at the CDR3 terminus, so this likely reflects a read error. No DNA is shown, since the ends of the CDR3 on it are uncertain; the CDR3 is the one TCRdb lists. The chain links TRBV2 to TRBJ2-7; TRBD1 reflects the table's D call only, with no check against the DNA. CDR1 is SNHLY, CDR2 FYNNEI, per germline. Ends included, the CDR3 has 11 residues. CDR3 region: CASSISGTANL.

The chain links TRBV4-2 to TRBJ2-3; D is ambiguous. Germline V CDR1 and CDR2: LGHNA, YNFKEQ. The CDR3 spans 17 residues. The V and J ends lost 0 bases and 1 base respectively, with 14 bases between them. CDR3 residues: CASSQEFPPEGTDTQYF. The CDR3 DNA reads TGTGCCAGCAGCCAAGAATTCCCGCCCGAGGGCACAGATACGCAGTATTTT.

For the CDR3, the DNA is TGCGCCAGCAGCCAAACCCTAGCGGGAGGGAAAGAGACCCAGTACTTC. Translation: CASSQTLAGGKETQYF. The rearrangement links TRBV4-1 to TRBJ2-5; 12 positions match TRBD2. J gave up 3 bases and V 2 bases, and 4 bases lay outside the gene matches. Germline loops: CDR1 MGHRA, CDR2 YSYEKL. This CDR3 is built from 16 residues.

In this sample, this clone turned up once. The genes are TRBV21-1 and TRBJ1-5. TRBV21-1 is a pseudogene segment. The CDR3 totals 15 residues. The CDR3 sequence is CASSSTPSGYQPQHF. The CDR3 nucleotides are TGTGCCAGCAGCAGTACACCATCGGGCTATCAGCCCCAGCATTTT.

CDR3 sequence (DNA): TGTGCCACCAGCAGAGACCGCGCATTGAAATACAATGAGCAGTTCTTC. Translated: CATSRDRALKYNEQFF. The V gene is TRBV15, the J gene TRBJ2-1; D ambiguous. The CDR3 consists of 16 residues. V lost 0 bases to trimming and J lost 4 bases, with 13 bases between them. Germline CDR1 LNHNV, CDR2 YYDKDF (reference sequence).

The V call is TRBV10-2, the J call TRBJ2-7, with 7 bases fitting TRBD1. Germline CDR1 and CDR2: WSHSY and SAAADI. The CDR3 sequence is 16 residues long. V trimming: 0 bases; J trimming: 7 bases; junction bases outside the gene matches: 12. This chain's CDR3 is CASSESRAVTRGEQYF. The DNA for the CDR3 is TGCGCCAGCAGTGAGTCGAGGGCGGTCACCAGGGGGGAGCAGTACTTC.

V usage is TRBV30 and J usage is TRBJ2-1, with a possible D match to TRBD1 (5 bases). The CDR3 loop spans 13 amino acids. Trimming shortened V by 1 base and J by 8 bases, and 12 bases separated the two germline ends. In germline, CDR1 is GTSNPN, CDR2 SVGIG (reference sequence). CDR3 nucleotides: TGTGCCTGGAGTGAACTCGACAGAGATGAGCAGTTCTTC. Its protein is CAWSELDRDEQFF.

This chain uses TRBV18 with TRBJ1-2; 8 bases fit TRBD1. This CDR3 comprises 15 residues. Per germline, CDR1 KGHSH and CDR2 LQKENI. Losses at the gene ends were 6 bases for V and 1 base for J; bases not matched to a gene: 7. CDR3 amino acids: CASSPWDRSNYGYTF. Here the CDR3 DNA reads TGTGCCAGCTCCCCCTGGGACAGGAGTAACTATGGCTACACCTTC.

The chain joins TRBV19 to TRBJ1-1; 7 positions match TRBD1. The CDR3 extends over 15 amino acids. The germline CDR1 and CDR2 sequences are LNHDA and SQIVND (reference sequence). The V and J ends lost 3 bases and 4 bases, in that order; junction bases with no gene match: 8. DNA of the CDR3: TGTGCCAGTAGTATTTCTTACAGGGGCGGCACTGAAGCTTTCTTT. Translated, it gives CASSISYRGGTEAFF.

The rearrangement links TRBV7-9 to TRBJ1-4; TRBD1 matches 7 bases. The germline CDR1 and CDR2 sequences are SEHNR and FQNEAQ (reference sequence). The V and J ends lost 6 bases and 5 bases, in that order; junction bases with no gene match: 12. This CDR3 has 16 residues. The CDR3 sequence is CASSHTTTGLNEKLFF. The CDR3 nucleotides read TGTGCCAGCAGTCACACAACGACAGGGCTGAATGAAAAACTGTTTTTT. The variable domain in full, completed from reference TRBV7-9 and TRBJ1-4, reads DTGVSQNPRHKITKRGQNVTFRCDPISEHNRLYWYRQTLGQGPEFLTYFQNEAQLEKSRLLSDRFSAERPKGSFSTLEIQRTEQGDSAMYLCASSHTTTGLNEKLFFGSGTQLSVL.

This chain joins TRBV25-1 and TRBJ2-7; TRBD1 is a possible D gene (6 bases). V was cut by 10 bases and J by 3 bases, with 10 bases left in between. The length of the CDR3 is 11 residues. Germline lookup yields CDR1 MGHDK and CDR2 SYGVNS. DNA of the CDR3: TGTGCCACCACAGGGTTCTACGAGCAGTACTTC. It codes for CATTGFYEQYF.

Turning to this clone: The same CDR3 arises from other DNA sequences in this sample as well. The rearrangement uses TRBV7-2 and TRBJ2-7, with TRBD1 matching over 10 bases. The CDR3 sequence is 13 residues long. Looked up from germline, CDR1 is SGHTA and CDR2 is FQGNSA. V gave up 3 bases and J gave up 4 bases; unmatched junction bases: 0. The CDR3 region is CASSLDRGYEQYF. The CDR3 nucleotides are TGTGCCAGCAGCTTGGACAGGGGGTACGAGCAGTACTTC.

The V gene is TRBV7-3, the J gene TRBJ2-1; D may be TRBD1 (6 bases). V lost 5 bases and J 4 bases, leaving 15 bases between the germline ends. In germline, CDR1 is SGHTA, CDR2 FQGTGA. The CDR3 consists of 15 residues. The CDR3 loop reads CASSPQGGRYNEQFF. CDR3 in DNA: TGTGCCAGCAGCCCGCAAGGGGGTCGGTACAATGAGCAGTTCTTC.

V is TRBV28 and J is TRBJ2-3; 9 bases fit TRBD1. CDR3 length: 13 amino acids. From germline, CDR1 is MDHEN and CDR2 SYDVKM. V gave up 9 bases and J gave up 3 bases; unmatched junction bases: 4. CDR3 in DNA: TGTGCCAGTCGACAGGGGGGAACAGATACGCAGTATTTT. It specifies CASRQGGTDTQYF. The complete variable domain, with remaining parts taken from reference TRBV28 and TRBJ2-3, reads DVKVTQSSRYLVKRTGEKVFLECVQDMDHENMFWYRQDPGLGLRLIYFSYDVKMKEKGDIPEGYSVSREKKERFSLILESASTNQTSMYLCASRQGGTDTQYFGPGTRLTVL.

The chain is built from TRBV19 and TRBJ1-6, with 9 nucleotides matching TRBD1. Germline CDR1 and CDR2: LNHDA and SQIVND (reference sequence). The V segment lost 6 bases and the J segment 9 bases; nucleotides outside the gene matches: 6. The CDR3 has 14 residues. The CDR3 reads CASRPGQGSSPLHF. In DNA, the CDR3 is TGTGCCAGTAGACCGGGACAGGGAAGTTCACCCCTCCACTTT.

J is TRBJ1-6 and V is TRBV14, with D unclear. Trimming took 1 base from V and 10 from J, leaving 8 bases between them. Germline-derived CDR1 and CDR2 are SGHDN and FVKESK. This CDR3 spans 13 amino acids. The CDR3 DNA reads TGTGCCAGCAGCCAAGTACTCCCGTCACCCCTCCACTTT. It encodes CASSQVLPSPLHF.